One sample yielded the 27 T cell receptor beta chains listed below, sequenced in a study of identical twins. A single record per CDR3 protein comes from TCRdb applying MiXCR to the 5' RACE reads. The sample has 500,000 or so distinct CDR3 sequences; around 20% are singletons. The same data also went into a second study, on T cells expressing NK-cell markers.

Material for sequencing was CD4+ T cells sorted from blood. These TCRs come from a woman aged 18-29 years in good health.

V and J are TRBV27 and TRBJ2-7; the D is unclear. The germline V gene encodes CDR1 MNHEY and CDR2 SMNVEV (reference sequence). V lost 10 bases and J lost 0, with 16 bases in between. The CDR3 length is 14 residues. In DNA, the CDR3 is TGTGCCACCTCCTCGGCCGGTAGCTCCTACGAGCAGTACTTC. This encodes CATSSAGSSYEQYF.

There are a few counts of this clonotype. The V and J genes are TRBV7-2 and TRBJ2-7; the D is unclear. Germline V gene sequence: CDR1 SGHTA, CDR2 FQGNSA. Trimming cost V 2 bases and J 5 bases, with 7 bases left between them. The CDR3 is 12 amino acids. The CDR3 DNA reads TGTGCCAGCAGCTTACTAGGGCACGAGCAGTACTTC. Its translation is CASSLLGHEQYF.

This clonotype was observed a handful of times. The CDR3 region is CASSYFGTGGPRYGYTF. CDR3 bases: TGTGCCAGCAGTTACTTCGGGACAGGGGGACCCCGGTATGGCTACACCTTC. The chain has TRBV6-5 and TRBJ1-2; the match to TRBD1 covers 11 bases. The CDR3 runs 17 residues. J was trimmed by 5 bases and V by 1 base; bases with no gene match: 9. Germline CDR1 is MNHEY and CDR2 is SVGAGI.

This clonotype was picked up a small number of times. The rearrangement uses TRBV13 and TRBJ2-1, with a weak D call TRBD1 (6 bases). This CDR3 comprises 15 residues. The germline gives CDR1 PRHDT, CDR2 FYEKMQ (reference sequence). Trimming cost V 0 bases and J 5 bases, with 11 bases left between them. Here the CDR3 DNA reads TGTGCCAGCAGCTTAGGCGGGACAAGGAACAATGAGCAGTTCTTC. It is translated as CASSLGGTRNNEQFF.

This clonotype occurred a few times. The chain recombines TRBV4-2 with TRBJ2-7; unclear D gene. V was cut by 0 bases and J by 3 bases, with 9 bases left in between. CDR1 is LGHNA, CDR2 YNFKEQ, per germline. The CDR3 spans 14 residues. The CDR3 DNA follows: TGTGCCAGCAGCCAAGAATTAAGGATCTACGAGCAGTACTTC. Its translation: CASSQELRIYEQYF.

In its sample, this clonotype was seen a few times. The chain joins TRBV5-1 to TRBJ2-5; 7 positions match TRBD2. Trimming took 0 bases from V and 1 from J; bases not matched to a gene: 3. Germline V gene lookup returns CDR1 SGHRS and CDR2 YFSETQ. The CDR3 has 15 residues. This CDR3 reads CASSLAGGPQETQYF. CDR3 coding DNA: TGCGCCAGCAGCTTGGCGGGAGGACCCCAAGAGACCCAGTACTTC. The entire variable domain, with the rest obtained from reference TRBV5-1 and TRBJ2-5, is as follows: KAGVTQTPRYLIKTRGQQVTLSCSPISGHRSVSWYQQTPGQGLQFLFEYFSETQRNKGNFPGRFSGRQFSNSRSEMNVSTLELGDSALYLCASSLAGGPQETQYFGPGTRLLVL.

This chain links TRBV12-3 or TRBV12-4 with TRBJ2-1; 8 bases are shared with TRBD2. This CDR3 region has 12 residues. V gave up 6 bases and J gave up 8 bases; unmatched junction bases: 3. The CDR3 protein is CASSGRADEQFF. CDR3 sequence (DNA): TGTGCCAGCAGCGGGAGGGCCGATGAGCAGTTCTTC.

The chain links TRBV20-1 to TRBJ2-2, with 10 bases fitting TRBD2. Unmatched junction bases numbered 6, after V lost 1 base and J lost 7 bases. Germline CDR1 is DFQATT and CDR2 is SNEGSKA (reference sequence). The CDR3 runs 15 residues. The CDR3 nucleotides read TGCAGTGCTAGAGTCAGCGGGAGGGCCTACGGGGAGCTGTTTTTT. Translating gives CSARVSGRAYGELFF.

This clonotype was detected only a few times. The chain carries TRBV7-9 and TRBJ2-5; 8 bases map to TRBD2. Trimming at V came to 4 bases and at J to 1 base, leaving 8 bases not matched to a gene. CDR3 length: 16 amino acids. Germline V lookup: CDR1 SEHNR, CDR2 FQNEAQ (reference sequence). CDR3 in amino acids: CASSSLAGFPQETQYF. CDR3 in DNA: TGTGCCAGCAGCTCCTTAGCGGGATTCCCCCAAGAGACCCAGTACTTC.

This clonotype was counted at least ten times. This chain links TRBV12-3 or TRBV12-4 with TRBJ1-2; TRBD1 might be the D (6 bases). The V end lost 6 bases, the J end lost 1 base, and 15 bases lay between the germline ends. The CDR3 extends over 15 amino acids. The CDR3 DNA reads as TGTGCCAGCAGCCCAGCTGGACAGTATAACTATGGCTACACCTTC. This codes for CASSPAGQYNYGYTF.

The genes are TRBV20-1 and TRBJ2-7, with 7 positions matching TRBD2. Looked up from germline, CDR1 is DFQATT and CDR2 is SNEGSKA (reference sequence). The CDR3 has 16 residues. The V segment lost 2 bases and the J segment 5 bases; nucleotides outside the gene matches: 15. CDR3 loop: CSARRGEGAVQNEQYF. The CDR3 coding sequence is TGCAGTGCTAGACGAGGGGAGGGAGCCGTTCAAAACGAGCAGTACTTC.

This chain uses TRBV6-6 with TRBJ2-3, with 9 bases aligning to TRBD2. Germline V gene sequence: CDR1 MNHNY, CDR2 SVGAGI (reference sequence). V dropped 6 bases and J dropped 6; count of bases not matched to a gene: 4. The CDR3 spans 13 residues. The CDR3 protein is CASRIAGVDTQYF. For the CDR3, the DNA is TGTGCCAGCAGGATAGCGGGAGTGGATACGCAGTATTTT.

This clonotype has just a few counts. V and J are TRBV10-3 and TRBJ2-3; D is uncertain. There are 14 residues in the CDR3. Germline loops: CDR1 ENHRY, CDR2 SYGVKD. V was trimmed by 0 bases and J by 1 base, leaving 5 bases between them. The CDR3 nucleotides are TGTGCCATCAGTGAGTCGGCGGGCACAGATACGCAGTATTTT. Its protein is CAISESAGTDTQYF.

This clonotype was recorded a few times. This CDR3 reads CASSIHQGWAGELFF. DNA for the CDR3: TGTGCCAGCAGTATCCACCAGGGCTGGGCCGGGGAGCTGTTTTTT. V is TRBV12-3 or TRBV12-4 and J is TRBJ2-2; D is perhaps TRBD1 (5 bases). Trimming cost V 5 bases and J 6 bases, with 16 bases left between them. This CDR3 is built from 15 residues.

This rearrangement joins TRBV7-9 to TRBJ2-1; weak D call: TRBD1 (6 bases). CDR3 length: 15 amino acids. V lost 10 bases and J 0 bases, leaving 16 bases between the germline ends. Germline V lookup: CDR1 SEHNR, CDR2 FQNEAQ (reference sequence). The CDR3 here is CATQLGGSSYNEQFF. As DNA, the CDR3 is TGTGCCACCCAACTAGGGGGAAGCTCCTACAATGAGCAGTTCTTC.

The count of this clonotype is one. The chain recombines TRBV20-1 with TRBJ2-7, with unresolved D. Germline loops: CDR1 DFQATT, CDR2 SNEGSKA (reference sequence). V shed 1 base and J shed 4 bases, with 11 bases lying between them. The CDR3 is 13 amino acids. The CDR3 region is CSARGESWYEQYF. Here the CDR3 DNA reads TGCAGTGCTAGAGGGGAATCGTGGTACGAGCAGTACTTC.

V and J are TRBV29-1 and TRBJ2-1, with D unresolved. Trimming shortened V by 4 bases and J by 9 bases, and 16 bases separated the two germline ends. CDR1 SQVTM and CDR2 ANQGSEA come from the germline V gene. This CDR3 has 13 residues. The DNA of the CDR3 is TGCAGCGTTGCCAACAGCCTTAGTAGTGAGCAGTTCTTC. Residues: CSVANSLSSEQFF.

The chain joins TRBV7-2 to TRBJ1-5; perhaps TRBD1 as D (6 bases). The V and J ends lost 5 bases and 3 bases respectively, with 14 bases between them. CDR3 length: 15 amino acids. The germline V gene has CDR1 SGHTA and CDR2 FQGNSA. CDR3 nucleotide sequence: TGTGCCAGCAGCATCGAGACAGGCGACAATCAGCCCCAGCATTTT. Its protein product is CASSIETGDNQPQHF.

This chain connects TRBV20-1 to TRBJ2-2; TRBD2 is a possible D gene (6 bases). The CDR3 has 15 amino acids. Per germline, CDR1 DFQATT and CDR2 SNEGSKA (reference sequence). Trimming took off 1 base at V and 1 base at J, with 10 bases between the two ends. CDR3 DNA sequence: TGCAGTGCTAGAGGAACGGGACTGAACACCGGGGAGCTGTTTTTT. It yields the protein CSARGTGLNTGELFF.

The sample holds a few counts of this clonotype. The gene calls are TRBV20-1 and TRBJ2-3; the D is unclear. CDR3 length: 14 amino acids. V lost 1 base, J lost 1 base, and 9 bases lay in between. From germline, CDR1 is DFQATT and CDR2 SNEGSKA (reference sequence). CDR3 in amino acids: CSARAIDGTDTQYF. CDR3 bases: TGCAGTGCTAGAGCTATCGACGGCACAGATACGCAGTATTTT.

This clonotype was recorded a few times. The chain recombines TRBV6-5 with TRBJ2-1, with TRBD2 matching 10 bases. The CDR3 sequence is 15 residues long. V lost 4 bases and J lost 9; bases outside the gene matches: 9. Germline V CDR1 and CDR2: MNHEY, SVGAGI. The CDR3 coding sequence is TGTGCCAGCAGTTCCCCGGGACTAGCGAAGGGTGAGCAGTTCTTC. Protein: CASSSPGLAKGEQFF.

This clonotype showed up just a few times. The chain has TRBV6-1 and TRBJ1-2; 7 nucleotides align to TRBD1. The length of the CDR3 is 13 residues. The trim removed 6 bases at V and 7 bases at J, leaving 8 bases unmatched. Germline CDR1 and CDR2: MNHNS and SASEGT. DNA of the CDR3: TGTGCCAGCAGCGGCCGAGGGGGCCTTGGCTACACCTTC. Its protein is CASSGRGGLGYTF.

The chain has TRBV7-7 and TRBJ2-3, with 7 bases matching TRBD1. With V trimmed by 5 bases and J by 2 bases, 7 bases remained unmatched. The CDR3 is 15 residues long. The germline CDR1 and CDR2 sequences are SSHAT and FNYEAQ (reference sequence). CDR3 sequence: CASSRGQKYTDTQYF. In DNA form, the CDR3 reads TGTGCCAGCAGCAGGGGACAGAAATACACAGATACGCAGTATTTT.

The chain recombines TRBV5-1 with TRBJ2-3, with 10 bases that match TRBD2. CDR3 size: 18 residues. Unmatched junction bases numbered 11, after V lost 4 bases and J lost 0 bases. Germline values: CDR1 SGHRS, CDR2 YFSETQ. The CDR3 reads CASSLRLAGRTSTDTQYF. The CDR3 coding sequence is TGCGCCAGCAGCCTCAGACTAGCGGGCCGAACCAGCACAGATACGCAGTATTTT.

The V and J genes are TRBV7-2 and TRBJ2-1, with TRBD2 matching 7 bases. The CDR3 contains 15 residues. Unmatched junction bases numbered 14, after V lost 8 bases and J lost 7 bases. Germline CDR1 and CDR2: SGHTA and FQGNSA. CDR3 in amino acids: CASVPTSAHRNEQFF. The DNA of the CDR3 is TGTGCCAGCGTACCAACTAGCGCCCATAGGAATGAGCAGTTCTTC. The whole variable domain, filled in from reference TRBV7-2 and TRBJ2-1, reads GAGVSQSPSNKVTEKGKDVELRCDPISGHTALYWYRQSLGQGLEFLIYFQGNSAPDKSGLPSDRFSAERTGGSVSTLTIQRTQQEDSAVYLCASVPTSAHRNEQFFGPGTRLTVL.

The rearrangement links TRBV4-3 to TRBJ2-1; tentative D call: TRBD2 (5 bases). The CDR3 totals 15 residues. CDR1 is LGHNA and CDR2 is YSLEER in the germline V gene. Trimming took 4 bases from V and 0 from J, leaving 10 bases between them. Here the CDR3 reads CASSRVGSSYNEQFF. The CDR3 DNA reads as TGCGCCAGCAGCCGCGTGGGGAGCTCCTACAATGAGCAGTTCTTC.

V gene TRBV6-5 combines with J gene TRBJ1-4; D unresolved. The CDR3 sequence is 14 residues long. CDR1 is MNHEY, CDR2 SVGAGI, per germline. V lost 6 bases and J 0 bases, leaving 8 bases between the germline ends. The CDR3 sequence: CASSPSATNEKLFF. The CDR3, as DNA: TGTGCCAGCAGCCCCTCTGCAACTAATGAAAAACTGTTTTTT.